This TCR beta chain was identified during a study of early T cells in non-severe SARS-CoV-2 infection. Study-level points and caveats: CD4 and private specificities were missed by VDJdb matching, which favored anti-spike CD8 responses.

In this sample, this clonotype turned up many times. No antigen is known for it. The CDR3 is made up of 11 amino acids. V lost 5 bases to trimming and J lost 1 base, with 6 bases between them. The germline CDR1 and CDR2 sequences are SQVTM and ANQGSEA. TCRdb reprocessed the 5' RACE reads via MiXCR and lists one record per CDR3 protein. The sample shows 70,000 or so distinct CDR3 sequences, roughly 4.8% of them seen only once. The chain is built from TRBV29-1 and TRBJ2-7, with D hard to call. The sample consisted of whole blood, taken at baseline. This clonotype was obtained from an adult who was a healthcare worker with PCR-confirmed SARS-CoV-2 infection or an uninfected control (not recorded which). The donor label of this sample is uncertain. The CDR3 DNA reads TGCAGCGTTTCCCGGTCCTACGAGCAGTACTTC. Translated: CSVSRSYEQYF.